The 31 T cell receptor beta chains listed next were all sequenced from one sample in a study of T cell responses to AZD1222 COVID-19 vaccine. Profiling relied on immunoSEQ multiplex PCR, and the TCRdb table lists in-frame clones only, not all of them. The sample has more than 150,000 clones; roughly 92% are singletons. The sample here was peripheral blood, taken on day 0 of AZD1222 vaccination. These receptors originate from an adult in good health.

The chain combines TRBV7-8 with TRBJ1-1, with TRBD1 identical over 8 bases. Germline V gene data show CDR1 as SGHVS and CDR2 as FQNEAQ. Trimming at V came to 1 base and at J to 5 bases, leaving 3 bases not matched to a gene. This CDR3 is 14 amino acids long. The CDR3 bases are TGTGCCAGCAGCTTAGGCAGGGGGCGAACTGAAGCTTTCTTT. Amino acids: CASSLGRGRTEAFF.

This clone appeared a few times. The V call is TRBV6-4, the J call TRBJ2-1; the D is unclear. CDR3 length equals 14 residues. Germline values: CDR1 MRHNA, CDR2 SNTAGT. The ends were cut back, 0 bases at V and 6 bases at J, with 9 bases in the middle. CDR3 region: CASSDSTASNEQFF. DNA of the CDR3: TGTGCCAGCAGTGACTCGACTGCTAGCAATGAGCAGTTCTTC.

This chain uses TRBV6-2 or TRBV6-3 with TRBJ2-7; either TRBD1 or TRBD2 may supply D (5 bases each). The V end was cut by 5 bases, the J end by 6 bases, with 20 bases between. The CDR3 consists of 15 residues. Germline assignment: CDR1 MNHEY and CDR2 SVGEGT. CDR3 nucleotides: TGTGCCAGCAGTGGGGGACGGGGCAGGGAGAGCGAGCAGTACGTC. This translates into CASSGGRGRESEQYV.

The chain has TRBV3-1 (or the pseudogene TRBV3-2) and TRBJ2-7, with 9 positions matching TRBD2. Germline V gene sequence: CDR1 LGHDT, CDR2 YNNKEL (reference sequence). The CDR3 contains 15 residues. With V trimmed by 6 bases and J by 3 bases, 9 bases remained unmatched. The CDR3 spells CASSRAATSGYEQYF. For the CDR3, the DNA is TGTGCCAGCAGTCGTGCGGCGACTAGCGGCTACGAGCAGTACTTC.

The rearrangement joins TRBV5-1 to TRBJ1-1; TRBD1 is a possible D gene (6 bases). The CDR3 is 14 amino acids. The V end lost 4 bases, the J end lost 1 base, and 11 bases lay between the germline ends. CDR1 is SGHRS and CDR2 is YFSETQ in the germline V gene. CDR3: CASSPGQRNTEAFF. The CDR3 coding sequence is TGCGCCAGCAGCCCAGGACAGCGGAACACTGAAGCTTTCTTT.

V and J are TRBV2 and TRBJ1-1; weak D call: TRBD1 (6 bases). Germline values: CDR1 SNHLY, CDR2 FYNNEI. The CDR3 sequence is 13 residues long. The CDR3 DNA sequence: TGTGGCGCCCCTGGACAGACTAAGAGCGGAGCTTTCTTT. Amino acids: CGAPGQTKSGAFF.

The gene calls are TRBV12-2 and TRBJ2-1; TRBD2 reflects the table's D call only, with no check against the DNA. TRBV12-2 is described as a pseudogene. The CDR3 has 12 amino acids. CDR3 protein: CASRDWDSGLFF. The CDR3 nucleotides read TGTGCAAGTCGCGATTGGGACTCCGGTTTGTTCTTC.

The gene calls are TRBV5-6 and TRBJ1-1; the D gene is possibly TRBD1 (5 bases). Trimming removed 4 bases at V and 4 bases at J, with 26 bases between. CDR1 is SGHDT and CDR2 is YYEEEE in the germline V gene. The CDR3 runs to 18 residues. The CDR3 DNA sequence: TGTGCCAGCAGCCCTTCCGGGGCCGTAGAACGGGATGGCACTGAAGCTTTCTTT. Translating gives CASSPSGAVERDGTEAFF.

V gene TRBV7-6 combines with J gene TRBJ1-2, with 9 bases lining up with TRBD1. Looked up from germline, CDR1 is SGHVS and CDR2 is FNYEAQ. The CDR3 covers 14 residues. V shed 5 bases and J 7 bases; nucleotides not matched to a gene: 8. As DNA, the CDR3 is TGTGCCAGCAGCGGAGCAGGGGACAGGGTTGGCTACACCTTC. It specifies CASSGAGDRVGYTF. Combining the CDR3 with reference TRBV7-6 and TRBJ1-2 gives the whole variable domain GAGVSQSPRYKVTKRGQDVALRCDPISGHVSLYWYRQALGQGPEFLTYFNYEAQQDKSGLPNDRFSAERPEGSISTLTIQRTEQRDSAMYRCASSGAGDRVGYTFGSGTRLTVV.

The chain recombines TRBV3-1 (or the pseudogene TRBV3-2) with TRBJ1-2; possible D gene TRBD1, 6 bases. V dropped 0 bases and J dropped 8 bases, with 19 bases sitting between them. The CDR3 is 16 amino acids. Per germline, CDR1 LGHDT and CDR2 YNNKEL (reference sequence). CDR3 sequence (DNA): TGTGCCAGCAGCCAAGAGGGGGGCAGGGGCATCGCGGGCTACACCTTC. Its protein product is CASSQEGGRGIAGYTF.

The chain joins TRBV4-1 to TRBJ2-7; 7 bases align to TRBD2. CDR3 length: 13 residues. CDR1 is MGHRA, CDR2 YSYEKL, per germline. V gave up 1 base and J gave up 7 bases; unmatched junction bases: 4. The CDR3 nucleotides read TGCGCCAGCAGCCAAGGCGGGGGAGGAGAGCAGTACTTC. Amino acid sequence: CASSQGGGGEQYF.

The chain recombines TRBV7-6 with TRBJ2-7, with TRBD1 matching 10 bases. Trimming cost V 1 base and J 2 bases; bases outside gene matches: 5. CDR1 SGHVS and CDR2 FNYEAQ come from the germline V gene. The CDR3 loop spans 16 amino acids. The CDR3, as DNA: TGTGCCAGCAGCTTAGTGGACAGGGGGAATACCTACGAGCAGTACTTC. Amino acids: CASSLVDRGNTYEQYF.

CDR3: CASSPLRGLGQPQHF. The CDR3 nucleotides are TGTGCCAGCAGCCCCCTTCGGGGACTCGGTCAGCCCCAGCATTTT. This chain connects TRBV7-2 to TRBJ1-5; possible D gene TRBD1, 5 bases. Germline loops: CDR1 SGHTA, CDR2 FQGNSA. V shed 5 bases and J shed 6 bases, with 17 bases lying between them. The CDR3 is 15 amino acids. Drawing the rest from reference TRBV7-2 and TRBJ1-5, the complete variable domain is GAGVSQSPSNKVTEKGKDVELRCDPISGHTALYWYRQSLGQGLEFLIYFQGNSAPDKSGLPSDRFSAERTGGSVSTLTIQRTQQEDSAVYLCASSPLRGLGQPQHFGDGTRLSIL.

The CDR3 DNA reads TGTGCCAGCAGCGTTAGTAGCGGCTACAATGAGCAGTTCTTC. Translation: CASSVSSGYNEQFF. The chain is built from TRBV9 and TRBJ2-1; D perhaps matches TRBD2 (6 bases). CDR3 length: 14 residues. Looked up from germline, CDR1 is SGDLS and CDR2 is YYNGEE. Trimming took off 2 bases at V and 3 bases at J, with 9 bases between the two ends.

The rearrangement uses TRBV12-3 or TRBV12-4 and TRBJ2-3; the D gene is possibly TRBD1 (6 bases). Trimming shortened V by 11 bases and J by 0 bases, and 12 bases separated the two germline ends. The CDR3 runs 13 residues. The CDR3 DNA reads as TGTGCCGGATCGCAGGGGAGCACAGATACGCAGTATTTT. This sequence encodes CAGSQGSTDTQYF.

This clone appeared once. V usage is TRBV6-5 and J usage is TRBJ1-2, with TRBD1 matching 10 bases. This CDR3 comprises 14 residues. Germline CDR1 MNHEY, CDR2 SVGAGI. The junction had 3 bases not matched to a gene; V was cut back by 6 bases and J by 2 bases. This chain's CDR3 is CASRKDRGNYGYTF. The CDR3 DNA is TGTGCCAGCAGAAAGGACAGGGGGAACTATGGCTACACCTTC.

The rearrangement uses TRBV5-4 and TRBJ1-2; D is perhaps TRBD1 (5 bases). Germline CDR1 is SGHNT and CDR2 is YYREEE (reference sequence). The CDR3 has 16 amino acids. Trimming removed 3 bases at V and 3 bases at J, with 18 bases between. CDR3 sequence: CASSSRATRGDYGYTF. The CDR3, as DNA: TGTGCCAGCAGCTCGAGGGCCACTCGGGGGGACTATGGCTACACCTTC.

V gene TRBV6-5 combines with J gene TRBJ1-1, with 7 bases matching TRBD1. The CDR3 is 13 residues long. Germline trimming cut 4 bases from V and 10 bases from J; bases unmatched to any gene: 9. Germline values: CDR1 MNHEY, CDR2 SVGAGI. The CDR3 DNA sequence: TGTGCCAGCAGTTCAGGGGGAGAGGGGGCAGCTTTCTTT. It specifies CASSSGGEGAAFF.

The chain joins TRBV7-2 to TRBJ1-5; no firm D call. Germline values: CDR1 SGHTA, CDR2 FQGNSA. V lost 3 bases and J lost 6, with 12 bases in between. The CDR3 is made up of 14 amino acids. CDR3: CASSLRRGPQPQHF. CDR3 nucleotide sequence: TGTGCCAGCAGCTTGAGGCGGGGTCCTCAGCCCCAGCATTTT. Full variable domain (missing parts from reference TRBV7-2 and TRBJ1-5): GAGVSQSPSNKVTEKGKDVELRCDPISGHTALYWYRQSLGQGLEFLIYFQGNSAPDKSGLPSDRFSAERTGGSVSTLTIQRTQQEDSAVYLCASSLRRGPQPQHFGDGTRLSIL.

The chain uses TRBV6-2 or TRBV6-3 and TRBJ1-5; 7 bases fit TRBD1. Germline loops: CDR1 MNHEY, CDR2 SVGEGT. V lost 2 bases to trimming and J lost 2 bases; unmatched junction nucleotides: 3. The CDR3 runs 15 residues. The CDR3, as DNA: TGTGCCAGCAGTTACACAGGGGTCGGCAATCAGCCCCAGCATTTT. It codes for CASSYTGVGNQPQHF.

The chain combines TRBV28 with TRBJ1-1; tentative D call: TRBD1 (5 bases). Germline assignment: CDR1 MDHEN and CDR2 SYDVKM. V was clipped by 2 bases and J by 11 bases, with 15 bases between them. This CDR3 has 13 residues. CDR3 region: CASSLRTPPTAFF. The CDR3, as DNA: TGTGCCAGCAGTTTAAGGACACCACCGACGGCTTTCTTT.

This chain uses TRBV19 with TRBJ1-2, with 8 bases identical to TRBD1. J lost 4 bases, V lost 8 bases, and 15 bases had no gene match. Germline values: CDR1 LNHDA, CDR2 SQIVND (reference sequence). CDR3 length: 16 residues. This CDR3 reads CASRPSRTGKTYGYTF. Here the CDR3 DNA reads TGTGCCAGTCGACCATCACGGACAGGGAAAACCTATGGCTACACCTTC.

This sequence joins TRBV5-1 and TRBJ1-1; TRBD1 matches at 7 bases. Germline CDR1 and CDR2: SGHRS and YFSETQ. The CDR3 sequence is 16 residues long. V lost 0 bases, J lost 4 bases, and 9 bases stayed unmatched. Here the CDR3 reads CASSLDISAGGTEAFF. The CDR3, as DNA: TGCGCCAGCAGCTTGGACATTTCCGCAGGGGGCACTGAAGCTTTCTTT.

The chain employs TRBV18 and TRBJ1-2, with unresolved D. This CDR3 is built from 12 residues. Germline lookup yields CDR1 KGHSH and CDR2 LQKENI. The V gene lost 4 bases and the J gene lost 6 bases, with 9 bases spanning the gap. Here the CDR3 reads CASSQALNGYTF. Written as DNA, the CDR3 is TGTGCCAGCTCACAGGCTCTTAATGGCTACACCTTC.

The chain uses TRBV5-1 and TRBJ2-7; 7 bases fit TRBD1. Germline V gene sequence: CDR1 SGHRS, CDR2 YFSETQ. CDR3 length equals 15 residues. Trimming took 0 bases from V and 3 from J; bases not matched to a gene: 6. The CDR3 loop is CASSLVQGPVYEQYF. Written as DNA, the CDR3 is TGCGCCAGCAGCTTGGTACAGGGGCCTGTCTACGAGCAGTACTTC.

This chain links TRBV14 with TRBJ2-1; 9 bases line up with TRBD1. The germline CDR1 and CDR2 sequences are SGHDN and FVKESK. With 0 bases clipped from V and 3 bases from J, the junction kept 6 bases outside the gene matches. The CDR3 is made up of 17 amino acids. The CDR3 reads CASSQDRWDRVYNEQFF. The CDR3, as DNA: TGTGCCAGCAGCCAAGATCGGTGGGACAGGGTCTACAATGAGCAGTTCTTC.

V gene TRBV9 combines with J gene TRBJ1-1, with TRBD1 identical over 8 bases. V lost 3 bases to trimming and J lost 3 bases; unmatched junction nucleotides: 7. The CDR3 contains 15 residues. CDR1 and CDR2 (germline): SGDLS, YYNGEE. As DNA, the CDR3 is TGTGCCAGCAGCGCTCGACAGGGGTTGGACACTGAAGCTTTCTTT. Protein sequence: CASSARQGLDTEAFF. The whole variable domain, remainder taken from reference TRBV9 and TRBJ1-1, is DSGVTQTPKHLITATGQRVTLRCSPRSGDLSVYWYQQSLDQGLQFLIQYYNGEERAKGNILERFSAQQFPDLHSELNLSSLELGDSALYFCASSARQGLDTEAFFGQGTRLTVV.

V gene TRBV19 combines with J gene TRBJ1-6; TRBD1 might be the D (6 bases). The germline gives CDR1 LNHDA, CDR2 SQIVND (reference sequence). The CDR3 runs 15 residues. V was trimmed by 5 bases and J by 7 bases, leaving 15 bases between them. The CDR3 spells CASSPEGGGNSPLHF. CDR3 DNA sequence: TGTGCCAGTAGTCCGGAGGGGGGAGGGAATTCACCCCTCCACTTT.

The chain is built from TRBV6-5 and TRBJ1-6, with D perhaps TRBD1 (6 bases). There are 15 residues in the CDR3. V was trimmed by 6 bases and J by 14 bases, leaving 23 bases between them. CDR1 and CDR2 from the germline V gene are MNHEY and SVGAGI. The CDR3 DNA reads TGTGCCAGCAGGGACGGACAGAGCCACTCGGGGGCCCTCCACTTT. It encodes CASRDGQSHSGALHF.

V usage is TRBV15 and J usage is TRBJ2-1, with TRBD2 as a possible D gene (6 bases). V lost 4 bases, J lost 2 bases, and 12 bases lay in between. This CDR3 spans 15 amino acids. Germline lookup yields CDR1 LNHNV and CDR2 YYDKDF (reference sequence). CDR3 DNA sequence: TGTGCCACCAGCACAAGGGGAGGCACCTACAATGAGCAGTTCTTC. It yields the protein CATSTRGGTYNEQFF.

The CDR3 spells CSASRPARGAGVTEAFF. The CDR3 DNA reads as TGCAGTGCTAGTCGCCCTGCCCGGGGCGCGGGTGTCACTGAAGCTTTCTTT. The chain uses TRBV20-1 and TRBJ1-1; tentatively, D is TRBD1 (5 bases). The germline gives CDR1 DFQATT, CDR2 SNEGSKA (reference sequence). Trimming left V 3 bases short and J 4 bases short, with 24 bases between. The CDR3 covers 17 residues.